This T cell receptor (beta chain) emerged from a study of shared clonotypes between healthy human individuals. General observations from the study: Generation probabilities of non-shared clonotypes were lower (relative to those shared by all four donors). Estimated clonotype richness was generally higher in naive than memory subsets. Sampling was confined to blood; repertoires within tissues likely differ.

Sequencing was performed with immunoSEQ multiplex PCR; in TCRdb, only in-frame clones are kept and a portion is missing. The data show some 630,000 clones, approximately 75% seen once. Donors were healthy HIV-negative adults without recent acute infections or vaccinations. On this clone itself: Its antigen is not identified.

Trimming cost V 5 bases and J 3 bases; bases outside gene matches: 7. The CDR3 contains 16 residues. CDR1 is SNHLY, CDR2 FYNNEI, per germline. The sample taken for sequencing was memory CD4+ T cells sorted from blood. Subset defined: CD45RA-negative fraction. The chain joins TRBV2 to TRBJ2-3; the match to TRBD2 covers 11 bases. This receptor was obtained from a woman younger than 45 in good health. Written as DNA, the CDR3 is TGTGCCAGCAGTCCAGGGACTAGCGGCCTTACAGATACGCAGTATTTT. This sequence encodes CASSPGTSGLTDTQYF.